Described below is a single T cell receptor beta chain sequence and its context. Its antigen is still unknown. This sample is drawn from a study of Ad26.COV2.S vaccination and SARS-CoV-2 variants. Study-wide results and caveats: Measures of TCR breadth and depth may have fallen short of total T cell responses.

Method: immunoSEQ multiplex PCR; TCRdb's copy keeps in-frame clones and lacks some. Of about 350,000 clones listed, less than 90% were seen once; the top ten hold about 10%. As to treatment: 15 to 20 received Ad26.COV2.S at low or high dose, single or two shots; five or six received placebo; per-sample allocation not given. Day 63 after the first injection of vaccine or placebo was the sampling time. A Boston adult aged 18-55 years was the donor. The sequencing used peripheral blood, collected in a trial of Ad26.COV2.S vaccine versus placebo. This receptor was identified in a person between 18 and 60 years old who received the Ad26.COV2.S COVID-19 vaccine or a placebo.

Here the CDR3 reads CASSLRLAGQYF. CDR3 in DNA: TGTGCCAGCAGTTTACGACTAGCCGGGCAGTATTTT. This chain uses TRBV12-3 or TRBV12-4 with TRBJ2-3; TRBD2 agrees at 7 bases. J was trimmed by 11 bases and V by 2 bases; bases with no gene match: 4. This CDR3 spans 12 amino acids.